The source of this TCR beta chain is a study of blood T cell repertoires in COVID-19. Enrollees, 18 to 89 years old, lived in about two dozen US areas. In the study's own analysis: Researchers report that nucleated cell counts were estimated from reference gene primer amplification. Repertoires were generated with immunoSEQ multiplex PCR, while TCRdb's copy carries only in-frame clones and drops some. For V, J and clone size, that table is used; D and trimming come from the DNA. The sample records around 85,000 clones, 75% to 90% being singletons. Sample: PBMCs or T cells enriched from blood (not recorded which). This sequence originates from a woman aged 45-65 years with acute COVID-19.

The CDR3 DNA reads as TGTGCCAGCAGTGACCCAGGTGGGTCCTACAATGAGCAGTTCTTC. Protein sequence: CASSDPGGSYNEQFF. The chain couples TRBV6-1 to TRBJ2-1; no firm D call. Germline CDR1 reads MNHNS; CDR2 reads SASEGT. There are 15 residues in the CDR3. Deletions cut 3 bases from V and 1 base from J, with 10 bases between.